The 23 T cell receptor beta chains presented below share a single source sample, sequenced in a study of OX40 agonist ivuxolimab in advanced cancers. TCRdb's copy holds only in-frame clones and misses some; the assay was immunoSEQ multiplex PCR. The sample comprises tens of thousands of clones, about 80% of which are singletons, and under 3.5% rests with the top ten. Sequenced here: CD4+ or CD8+ T cells sorted from blood, sampled in a trial of the OX40 agonist ivuxolimab. These receptor sequences come from an adult with an advanced solid tumor such as melanoma, head and neck, liver or kidney cancer.

This chain connects TRBV7-2 to TRBJ1-2; no clear D gene. Germline-derived CDR1 and CDR2 are SGHTA and FQGNSA. V was shortened by 4 bases and J by 0 bases, with 12 bases between the two germline ends. This CDR3 is built from 15 residues. CDR3 sequence (DNA): TGTGCCAGCAGCTCCTACTTGGAGTCTAACTATGGCTACACCTTC. This translates into CASSSYLESNYGYTF.

This clone was detected only a few times. The CDR3 region has the DNA TGTGCCAGCAGCTTAGGTGCGAACACTGAAGCTTTCTTT. It translates to CASSLGANTEAFF. The J gene is TRBJ1-1, the V gene TRBV7-9, with D unresolved. The ends were cut back, 1 base at V and 1 base at J, with 4 bases in the middle. Germline CDR1 and CDR2: SEHNR and FQNEAQ (reference sequence). The CDR3 is 13 amino acids.

V usage is TRBV5-1 and J usage is TRBJ2-1; D tentatively fits TRBD1 or TRBD2 (5 bases each). CDR1 is SGHRS, CDR2 YFSETQ, per germline. Between the trimmed V and J ends, which lost 3 bases and 15 bases, there was a span of 19 bases. CDR3 length: 13 residues. CDR3 sequence reads: CASSSELSWGLFF. In DNA, the CDR3 is TGCGCCAGCAGCTCCGAGCTCAGTTGGGGGTTGTTCTTC.

The V and J genes are TRBV5-4 and TRBJ2-3; D is perhaps TRBD2 (7 bases). V lost 5 bases and J lost 4, with 14 bases in between. This CDR3 spans 14 amino acids. Germline CDR1 is SGHNT and CDR2 is YYREEE (reference sequence). Written as DNA, the CDR3 is TGTGCCAGCAGTACGGGCGGGGGCCCAGATACGCAGTATTTT. Its protein product is CASSTGGGPDTQYF.

This clone was observed once. The chain has TRBV4-3 and TRBJ2-5, with 7 bases aligning to TRBD2. This CDR3 region has 13 residues. After removal of 4 bases from V and 4 bases from J, the junction contained 3 bases not matched to a gene. Germline V CDR1 and CDR2: LGHNA, YSLEER. The CDR3 region has the DNA TGCGCCAGCAGCCGCCAGCGGGGAGAGACCCAGTACTTC. This encodes CASSRQRGETQYF.

CDR3 in amino acids: CASSLDPRRKETQYF. CDR3 DNA: TGTGCCAGCAGCTTAGACCCCAGGCGGAAAGAGACCCAGTACTTC. V is TRBV7-2 and J is TRBJ2-5; the D is unclear. The V and J ends lost 1 base and 3 bases respectively, with 12 bases between them. In germline, CDR1 is SGHTA, CDR2 FQGNSA. The CDR3 extends over 15 amino acids.

The V gene is TRBV4-1, the J gene TRBJ1-1; TRBD1 might be the D (6 bases). This CDR3 comprises 16 residues. Germline CDR1 and CDR2: MGHRA and YSYEKL. V was shortened by 1 base and J by 4 bases, with 16 bases between the two germline ends. CDR3 region: CASSQVGRGWGTEAFF. For the CDR3, the DNA is TGCGCCAGCAGCCAAGTTGGCAGGGGCTGGGGCACTGAAGCTTTCTTT.

The chain combines TRBV5-4 with TRBJ1-1; tentative D call: TRBD1 (5 bases). Germline loops: CDR1 SGHNT, CDR2 YYREEE (reference sequence). The CDR3 spans 14 residues. V gave up 6 bases and J gave up 5 bases, with 17 bases separating them. This chain's CDR3 is CASTLLGPVTEAFF. Written as DNA, the CDR3 is TGTGCCAGCACCCTTCTGGGGCCAGTTACTGAAGCTTTCTTT.

The chain joins TRBV6-4 to TRBJ1-1; 10 bases match TRBD1. From germline, CDR1 is MRHNA and CDR2 SNTAGT. The length of the CDR3 is 14 residues. With 6 bases clipped from V and 6 bases from J, the junction kept 7 bases outside the gene matches. In DNA, the CDR3 is TGTGCCAGCAGGGTGACAGGGGGCATGTCTGAAGCTTTCTTT. It translates to CASRVTGGMSEAFF.

The chain couples TRBV6-1 to TRBJ2-1; 8 nucleotides line up with TRBD1. This CDR3 is built from 12 residues. The ends lost 2 bases at V and 15 bases at J; junction bases unmatched: 6. The germline gives CDR1 MNHNS, CDR2 SASEGT. In DNA form, the CDR3 reads TGTGCCAGCAGTGAACAGGGGGCGCTTCCGTTCTTC. Translated, it gives CASSEQGALPFF.

This rearrangement joins TRBV5-4 to TRBJ2-3; 8 bases agree with TRBD2. Germline CDR1 reads SGHNT; CDR2 reads YYREEE (reference sequence). The V segment lost 1 base and the J segment 2 bases; nucleotides outside the gene matches: 6. The CDR3 covers 16 residues. The CDR3 bases are TGTGCCAGCAGCTTGCTCGGGGGGGCGTTCACAGATACGCAGTATTTT. It codes for CASSLLGGAFTDTQYF.

This chain connects TRBV6-6 to TRBJ2-7; 9 nucleotides align to TRBD1. Trimming cost V 5 bases and J 3 bases; bases outside gene matches: 2. CDR1 MNHNY and CDR2 SVGAGI come from the germline V gene (reference sequence). CDR3 size: 13 residues. This CDR3 reads CASSGQGIYEQYF. In nucleotides, the CDR3 is TGTGCCAGCAGTGGACAGGGGATCTACGAGCAGTACTTC.

This clone was seen once. The chain employs TRBV28 and TRBJ1-5; the D gene is possibly TRBD1 (5 bases). Germline V gene sequence: CDR1 MDHEN, CDR2 SYDVKM. V was pared by 8 bases and J by 7 bases, with 21 bases between. The CDR3 extends over 15 amino acids. The CDR3 sequence: CASEPPVGGTQPQHF. The CDR3 coding sequence is TGTGCCAGCGAGCCCCCGGTGGGGGGTACACAGCCCCAGCATTTT.

The chain carries TRBV16 and TRBJ1-5, with TRBD1 as a possible D gene (5 bases). CDR1 is KGHSY and CDR2 is FQNENV in the germline V gene. V gave up 4 bases and J gave up 5 bases, with 15 bases separating them. The CDR3 is 15 amino acids. The CDR3 region has the DNA TGTGCCAGCAGCCTCCGAGGACGGGGACATCAGCCCCAGCATTTT. Amino acid sequence: CASSLRGRGHQPQHF.

The V gene is TRBV6-6, the J gene TRBJ1-3, with D perhaps matching TRBD1 (6 bases). This CDR3 spans 13 amino acids. Trimming shortened V by 6 bases and J by 8 bases, and 14 bases separated the two germline ends. Germline CDR1 and CDR2: MNHNY and SVGAGI (reference sequence). The CDR3 DNA reads TGTGCCAGCAGGGAACAGGGAAGGGACACCATATATTTT. Translation gives CASREQGRDTIYF.

On this clone itself: This CDR3 is also generated by other DNA sequences in the sample. The J gene is TRBJ1-1, the V gene TRBV27, with 10 positions matching TRBD1. Germline CDR1 MNHEY, CDR2 SMNVEV (reference sequence). The CDR3 consists of 15 residues. The J segment lost 1 base and the V segment lost 6 bases, leaving 5 bases of the junction unmatched. CDR3 in DNA: TGTGCCAGCAGACGGACAGGGGGGGCGAACACTGAAGCTTTCTTT. This encodes CASRRTGGANTEAFF.

The chain carries TRBV28 and TRBJ1-1; D not certain. Germline loops: CDR1 MDHEN, CDR2 SYDVKM. V was cut by 3 bases and J by 5 bases, with 7 bases left in between. CDR3 length: 12 residues. CDR3 DNA sequence: TGTGCCAGCAGTTTTTTCTCTACTGAAGCTTTCTTT. Translation gives CASSFFSTEAFF. The variable domain in full, with the rest retrieved from reference TRBV28 and TRBJ1-1, is DVKVTQSSRYLVKRTGEKVFLECVQDMDHENMFWYRQDPGLGLRLIYFSYDVKMKEKGDIPEGYSVSREKKERFSLILESASTNQTSMYLCASSFFSTEAFFGQGTRLTVV.

V usage is TRBV5-4 and J usage is TRBJ1-1, with a weak D call TRBD1 (5 bases). This CDR3 comprises 14 residues. The germline V gene has CDR1 SGHNT and CDR2 YYREEE (reference sequence). Trimming left V 4 bases short and J 0 bases short, with 10 bases between. The CDR3 loop reads CASSVGGVNTEAFF. CDR3 DNA: TGTGCCAGCAGCGTCGGGGGGGTGAACACTGAAGCTTTCTTT.

This chain joins TRBV19 and TRBJ2-2; no clear D gene. The germline V gene has CDR1 LNHDA and CDR2 SQIVND (reference sequence). V was clipped by 5 bases and J by 6 bases, with 13 bases between them. This CDR3 is 14 amino acids long. The CDR3 region is CASSGQMDAGELFF. DNA for the CDR3: TGTGCCAGTAGTGGGCAAATGGACGCCGGGGAGCTGTTTTTT.

This clone appeared a few times. The chain links TRBV18 to TRBJ2-7; 7 nucleotides align to TRBD1. Germline assignment: CDR1 KGHSH and CDR2 LQKENI. The CDR3 spans 14 residues. V lost 4 bases to trimming and J lost 1 base; unmatched junction nucleotides: 4. In DNA, the CDR3 is TGTGCCAGCTCACTACCGGGACAGTCCTACGAGCAGTACTTC. It specifies CASSLPGQSYEQYF.

This clone was counted once. This chain connects TRBV28 to TRBJ1-2; no firm D call. Germline CDR1 reads MDHEN; CDR2 reads SYDVKM. CDR3 length: 14 amino acids. With 10 bases removed from V and 1 base from J, the gap between germline ends came to 16 bases. CDR3 protein: CATKLILGNYGYTF. For the CDR3, the DNA is TGTGCCACCAAACTAATATTGGGTAACTATGGCTACACCTTC.

By sample fraction, this clone is medium-sized. V gene TRBV9 combines with J gene TRBJ2-3, with D hard to call. The CDR3 length is 12 residues. Germline CDR1 is SGDLS and CDR2 is YYNGEE. Trimming stripped 0 bases from V and 4 bases from J, with 3 bases between. CDR3 residues: CASSVGSDTQYF. CDR3 bases: TGTGCCAGCAGCGTAGGGTCAGATACGCAGTATTTT.

The rearrangement joins TRBV11-2 to TRBJ2-7; D unclear. The V end was cut by 4 bases, the J end by 1 base, with 2 bases between. This CDR3 comprises 11 residues. Germline-derived CDR1 and CDR2 are SGHAT and FQNNGV. CDR3 sequence (DNA): TGTGCCAGCAGCTCTTCCTACGAGCAGTACTTC. Amino acids: CASSSSYEQYF.